This T cell receptor beta chain stems from a study of T cells in Graves' hyperthyroidism and ophthalmopathy. This clonotype was seen repeatedly, ten times or more. The antigen is unknown. TCR beta CDR3 regions were amplified from RNA transcripts. HTBI primers were the set used in a first-round RT-PCR of the TCR CDR3. TCRdb itself ran the multiplex PCR reads through MiXCR, one entry per CDR3 protein. This sample yields 200,000 to 250,000 distinct CDR3 sequences, of which around 26% are seen a single time; roughly a third belongs to the top ten. Trimming at V came to 3 bases and at J to 3 bases, leaving 11 bases not matched to a gene. Germline V gene data show CDR1 as KGHDR and CDR2 as SFDVKD. The CDR3 length is 18 residues. Study findings and constraints: It was a median around 6 months before onset that the model predicted ophthalmopathy.

The chain recombines TRBV24-1 with TRBJ2-2; 8 nucleotides align to TRBD2. This clonotype originated in a woman aged 40 to 49 with Graves' ophthalmopathy. Sequencing input: blood. Here the CDR3 DNA reads TGTGCCACCAGTGATCGGAAGAGAGCGGGAGTTGACACCGGGGAGCTGTTTTTT. The encoded protein is CATSDRKRAGVDTGELFF.